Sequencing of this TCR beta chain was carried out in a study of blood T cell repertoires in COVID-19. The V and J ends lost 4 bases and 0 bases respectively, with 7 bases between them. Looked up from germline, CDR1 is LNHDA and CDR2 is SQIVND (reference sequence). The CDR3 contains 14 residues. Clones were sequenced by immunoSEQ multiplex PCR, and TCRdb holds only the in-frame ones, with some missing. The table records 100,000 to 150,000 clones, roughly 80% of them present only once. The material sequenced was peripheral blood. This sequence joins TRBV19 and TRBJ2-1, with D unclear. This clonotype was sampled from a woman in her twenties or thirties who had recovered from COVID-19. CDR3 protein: CASSTWSSYNEQFF. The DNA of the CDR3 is TGTGCCAGTAGTACTTGGAGCTCCTACAATGAGCAGTTCTTC.